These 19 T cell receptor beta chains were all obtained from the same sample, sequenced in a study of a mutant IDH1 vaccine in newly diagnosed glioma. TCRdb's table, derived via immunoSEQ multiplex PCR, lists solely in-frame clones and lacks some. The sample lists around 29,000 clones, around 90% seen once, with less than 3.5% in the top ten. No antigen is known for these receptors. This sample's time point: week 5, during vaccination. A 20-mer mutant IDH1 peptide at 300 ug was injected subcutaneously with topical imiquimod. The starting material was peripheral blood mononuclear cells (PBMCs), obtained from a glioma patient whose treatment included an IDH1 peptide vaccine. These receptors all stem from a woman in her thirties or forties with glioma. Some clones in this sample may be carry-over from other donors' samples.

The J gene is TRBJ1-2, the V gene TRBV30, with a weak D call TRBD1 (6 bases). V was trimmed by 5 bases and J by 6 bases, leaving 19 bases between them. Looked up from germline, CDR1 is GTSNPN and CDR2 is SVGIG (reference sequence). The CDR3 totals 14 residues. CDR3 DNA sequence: TGTGCCTGGGGTGGAGGGGCCCGGGACAATGGCTACACCTTC. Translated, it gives CAWGGGARDNGYTF.

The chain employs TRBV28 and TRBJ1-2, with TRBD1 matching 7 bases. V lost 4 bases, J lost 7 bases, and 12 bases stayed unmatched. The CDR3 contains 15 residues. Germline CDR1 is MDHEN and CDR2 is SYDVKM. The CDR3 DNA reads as TGTGCCAGCAGTTCTGGGGGACAGACCCTTAGTGGCTACACCTTC. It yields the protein CASSSGGQTLSGYTF.

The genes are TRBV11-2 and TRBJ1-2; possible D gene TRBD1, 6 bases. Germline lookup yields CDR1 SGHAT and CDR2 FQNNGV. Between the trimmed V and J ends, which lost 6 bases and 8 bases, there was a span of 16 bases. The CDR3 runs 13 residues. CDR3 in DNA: TGTGCCAGCAGTCCCGTCGGGGGCGGAGGCTACACCTTC. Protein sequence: CASSPVGGGGYTF. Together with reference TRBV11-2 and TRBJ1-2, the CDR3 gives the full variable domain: EAGVAQSPRYKIIEKRQSVAFWCNPISGHATLYWYQQILGQGPKLLIQFQNNGVVDDSQLPKDRFSAERLKGVDSTLKIQPAKLEDSAVYLCASSPVGGGGYTFGSGTRLTVV.

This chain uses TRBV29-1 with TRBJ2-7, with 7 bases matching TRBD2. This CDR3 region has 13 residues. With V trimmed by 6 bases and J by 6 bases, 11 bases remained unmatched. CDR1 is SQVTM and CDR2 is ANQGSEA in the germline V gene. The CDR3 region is CSVSPGLSGEQYF. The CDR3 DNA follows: TGCAGCGTATCACCGGGACTATCGGGCGAGCAGTACTTC.

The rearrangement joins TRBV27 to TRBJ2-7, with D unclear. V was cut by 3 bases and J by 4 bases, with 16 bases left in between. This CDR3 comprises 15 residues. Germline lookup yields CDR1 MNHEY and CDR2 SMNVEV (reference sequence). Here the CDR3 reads CASSFRNSPIYEQYF. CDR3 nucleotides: TGTGCCAGCAGTTTTAGGAACAGCCCAATATACGAGCAGTACTTC.

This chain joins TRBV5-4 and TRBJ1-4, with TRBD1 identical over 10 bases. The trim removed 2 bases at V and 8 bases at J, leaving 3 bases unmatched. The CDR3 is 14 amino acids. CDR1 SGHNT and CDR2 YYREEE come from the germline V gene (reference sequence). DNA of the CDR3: TGTGCCAGCAGCTTTAAGACAGGGGGCGAAAAACTGTTTTTT. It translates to CASSFKTGGEKLFF.

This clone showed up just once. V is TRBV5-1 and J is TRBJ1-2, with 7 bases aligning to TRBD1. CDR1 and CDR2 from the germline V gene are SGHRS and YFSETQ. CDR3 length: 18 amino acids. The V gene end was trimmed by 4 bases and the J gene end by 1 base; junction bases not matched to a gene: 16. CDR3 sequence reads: CASSHPVWDRRVNYGYTF. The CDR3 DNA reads TGCGCCAGCAGCCACCCCGTTTGGGACAGACGGGTTAACTATGGCTACACCTTC.

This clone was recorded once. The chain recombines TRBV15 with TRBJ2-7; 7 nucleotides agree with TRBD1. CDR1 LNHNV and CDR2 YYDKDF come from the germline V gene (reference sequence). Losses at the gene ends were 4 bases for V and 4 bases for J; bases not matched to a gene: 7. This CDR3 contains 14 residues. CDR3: CATSTRDRVYEQYF. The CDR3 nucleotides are TGTGCCACCAGCACCCGGGACAGAGTTTACGAGCAGTACTTC.

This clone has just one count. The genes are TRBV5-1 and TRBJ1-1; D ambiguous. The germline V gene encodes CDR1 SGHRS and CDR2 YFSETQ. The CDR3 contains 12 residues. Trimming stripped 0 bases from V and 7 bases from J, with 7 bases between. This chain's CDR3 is CASSLGSSEAFF. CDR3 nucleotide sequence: TGCGCCAGCAGCTTGGGCAGTAGTGAAGCTTTCTTT.

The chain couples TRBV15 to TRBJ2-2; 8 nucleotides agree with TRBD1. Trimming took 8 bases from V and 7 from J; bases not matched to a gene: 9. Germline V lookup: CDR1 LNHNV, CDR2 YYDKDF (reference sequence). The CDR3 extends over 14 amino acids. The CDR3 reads CATGAGGDGGELFF. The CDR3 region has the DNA TGTGCCACCGGGGCAGGGGGCGATGGCGGGGAGCTGTTTTTT.

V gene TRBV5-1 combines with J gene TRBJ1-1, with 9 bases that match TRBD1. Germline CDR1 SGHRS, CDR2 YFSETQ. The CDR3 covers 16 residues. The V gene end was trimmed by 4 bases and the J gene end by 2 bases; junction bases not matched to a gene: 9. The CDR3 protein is CASSLFPGQGNTEAFF. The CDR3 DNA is TGCGCCAGCAGCCTTTTCCCGGGACAGGGAAACACTGAAGCTTTCTTT.

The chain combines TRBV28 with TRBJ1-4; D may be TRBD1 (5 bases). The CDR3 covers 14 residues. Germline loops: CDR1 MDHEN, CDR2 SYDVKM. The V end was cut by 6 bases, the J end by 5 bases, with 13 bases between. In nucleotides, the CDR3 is TGTGCCAGCAGCCCTCCGGGACGGAATGAAAAACTGTTTTTT. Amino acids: CASSPPGRNEKLFF.

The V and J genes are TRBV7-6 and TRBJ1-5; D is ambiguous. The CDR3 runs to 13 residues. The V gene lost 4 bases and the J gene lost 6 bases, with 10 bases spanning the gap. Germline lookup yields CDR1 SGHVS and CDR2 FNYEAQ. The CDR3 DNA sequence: TGTGCCAGCAGCTACAGTCTTCTTCAGCCCCAGCATTTT. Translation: CASSYSLLQPQHF.

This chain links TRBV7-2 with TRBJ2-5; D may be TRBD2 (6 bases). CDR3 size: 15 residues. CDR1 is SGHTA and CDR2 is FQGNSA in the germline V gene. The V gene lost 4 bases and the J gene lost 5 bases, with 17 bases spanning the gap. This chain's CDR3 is CASSYGTVGGETQYF. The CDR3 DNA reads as TGTGCCAGCAGCTACGGGACGGTAGGAGGGGAGACCCAGTACTTC.

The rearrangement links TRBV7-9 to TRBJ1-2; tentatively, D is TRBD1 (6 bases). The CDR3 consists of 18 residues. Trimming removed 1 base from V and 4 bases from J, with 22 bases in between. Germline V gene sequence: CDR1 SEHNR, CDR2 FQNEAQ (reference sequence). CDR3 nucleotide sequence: TGTGCCAGCAGCTTAGGATCAGGGGCCCCGGCCAGGGTCTATGGCTACACCTTC. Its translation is CASSLGSGAPARVYGYTF.

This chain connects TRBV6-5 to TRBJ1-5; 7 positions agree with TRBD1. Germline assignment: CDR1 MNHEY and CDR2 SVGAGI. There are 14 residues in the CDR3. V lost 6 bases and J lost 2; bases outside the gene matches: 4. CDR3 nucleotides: TGTGCCAGCAGACGACAGGGAGGCAATCAGCCCCAGCATTTT. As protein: CASRRQGGNQPQHF.

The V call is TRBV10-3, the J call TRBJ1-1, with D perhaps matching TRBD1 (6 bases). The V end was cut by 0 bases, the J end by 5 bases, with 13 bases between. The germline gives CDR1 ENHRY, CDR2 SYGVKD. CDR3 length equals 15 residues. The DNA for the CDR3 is TGTGCCATCAGTGAGTCTTCGGGGGGCAGGACTGAAGCTTTCTTT. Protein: CAISESSGGRTEAFF.

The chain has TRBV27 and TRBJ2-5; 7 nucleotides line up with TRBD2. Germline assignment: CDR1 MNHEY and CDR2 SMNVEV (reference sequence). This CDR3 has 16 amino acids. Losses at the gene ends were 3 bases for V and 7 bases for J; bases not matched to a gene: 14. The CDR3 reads CASSLSSGTGDRTQYF. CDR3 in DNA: TGTGCCAGCAGTTTGAGCAGCGGGACGGGAGACCGGACCCAGTACTTC.

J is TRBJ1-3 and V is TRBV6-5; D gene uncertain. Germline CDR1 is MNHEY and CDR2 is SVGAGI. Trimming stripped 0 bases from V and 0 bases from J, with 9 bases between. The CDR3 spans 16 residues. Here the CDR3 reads CASSYSLAGSGNTIYF. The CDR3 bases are TGTGCCAGCAGTTACTCGCTTGCCGGCTCTGGAAACACCATATATTTT.